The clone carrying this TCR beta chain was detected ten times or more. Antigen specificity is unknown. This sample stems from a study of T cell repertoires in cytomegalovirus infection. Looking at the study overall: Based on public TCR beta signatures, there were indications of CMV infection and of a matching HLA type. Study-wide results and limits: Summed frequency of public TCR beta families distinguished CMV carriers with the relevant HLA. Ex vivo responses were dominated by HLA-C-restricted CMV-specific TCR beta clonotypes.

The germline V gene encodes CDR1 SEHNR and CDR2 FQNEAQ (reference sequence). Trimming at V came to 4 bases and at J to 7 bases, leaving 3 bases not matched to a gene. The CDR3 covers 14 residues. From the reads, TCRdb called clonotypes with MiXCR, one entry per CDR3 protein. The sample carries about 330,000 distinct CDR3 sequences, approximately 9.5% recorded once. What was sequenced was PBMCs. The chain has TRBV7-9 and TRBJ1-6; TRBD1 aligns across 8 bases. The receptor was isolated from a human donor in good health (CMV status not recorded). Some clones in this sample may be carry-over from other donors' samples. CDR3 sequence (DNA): TGTGCCAGCAGCTCTCGACAGGGGAATTCACCCCTCCACTTT. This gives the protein CASSSRQGNSPLHF.